The 20 T cell receptor beta chains below were found in one sample sequenced in a study of T cells after yellow fever vaccination. TCRdb ran MiXCR on the 5' RACE reads and lists one entry per CDR3 protein. The profile shows approximately 510,000 distinct CDR3 sequences, about a fifth of them singletons. This specimen consisted of PBMCs, obtained less than 25 days after the first yellow fever vaccination. These receptors were taken from a man between 18 and 35 years old who received the YFV17D yellow fever vaccine.

V gene TRBV28 combines with J gene TRBJ2-7, with D possibly TRBD2 on 7 matching bases. The ends were cut back, 3 bases at V and 0 bases at J, with 15 bases in the middle. This CDR3 has 16 amino acids. CDR1 and CDR2 from the germline V gene are MDHEN and SYDVKM. DNA for the CDR3: TGTGCCAGCAGTTTGCGGGGGCAGGTGTTCTCCTACGAGCAGTACGTC. This sequence encodes CASSLRGQVFSYEQYV.

At least ten counts were recorded for this clonotype. The rearrangement links TRBV7-2 to TRBJ2-3; 8 bases align to TRBD2. V dropped 4 bases and J dropped 6; count of bases not matched to a gene: 12. CDR3 size: 16 residues. CDR1 is SGHTA and CDR2 is FQGNSA in the germline V gene. The CDR3 DNA is TGTGCCAGCAGCTCAATCGGGGGTAGCGGGGTCGATACGCAGTATTTT. Encoded protein: CASSSIGGSGVDTQYF.

In its sample, this clonotype was seen a few times. The V call is TRBV6-5, the J call TRBJ2-3; TRBD1 is a possible D gene (5 bases). The V end was cut by 0 bases, the J end by 6 bases, with 10 bases between. Germline values: CDR1 MNHEY, CDR2 SVGAGI. The CDR3 consists of 14 residues. This CDR3 reads CASSYSSRVDTQYF. The CDR3 DNA reads as TGTGCCAGCAGTTACTCTAGCAGGGTGGATACGCAGTATTTT.

This clonotype was counted a few times. The V call is TRBV12-3 or TRBV12-4, the J call TRBJ1-1; D unclear. The V end lost 6 bases, the J end lost 6 bases, and 23 bases lay between the germline ends. The CDR3 has 16 amino acids. The CDR3 reads CASSPTPTDYKPEAFF. As DNA, the CDR3 is TGTGCCAGCAGCCCAACCCCGACGGACTATAAGCCTGAAGCTTTCTTT.

Turning to this clonotype: A read error may account for a junction end that differs from germline. The chain has TRBV2 and TRBJ2-3; D is ambiguous. Germline loops: CDR1 SNHLY, CDR2 FYNNEI. The length of the CDR3 is 12 residues. CDR3 sequence (DNA): TGTGCCAGCAGCGAAGGTTCAGATACGCAGTATTTT. This encodes CASSEGSDTQYF.

The V and J genes are TRBV4-2 and TRBJ1-2, with 12 bases lining up with TRBD1. The trim removed 3 bases at V and 5 bases at J, leaving 7 bases unmatched. The CDR3 sequence is 16 residues long. Germline CDR1 LGHNA, CDR2 YNFKEQ. The CDR3 DNA reads TGTGCCAGCAGCCAGCCGGGACAGGGGGCAATATATGGCTACACCTTC. It specifies CASSQPGQGAIYGYTF.

The J gene is TRBJ1-1, the V gene TRBV18; D is unresolved. The CDR3 consists of 14 residues. V dropped 2 bases and J dropped 0 bases, with 7 bases sitting between them. The germline V gene has CDR1 KGHSH and CDR2 LQKENI. The CDR3 nucleotides are TGTGCCAGCTCACCAAACAGTTTGAACACTGAAGCTTTCTTT. Translating it yields CASSPNSLNTEAFF.

CDR3 nucleotides: TGTGCCCTACACGAGGTAGTCGCTGAGCAGTTCTTC. The encoded protein is CALHEVVAEQFF. This chain uses TRBV30 with TRBJ2-1, with unresolved D. Per the germline V gene, CDR1 is GTSNPN and CDR2 is SVGIG (reference sequence). The ends were cut back, 8 bases at V and 9 bases at J, with 17 bases in the middle. The length of the CDR3 is 12 residues.

This clonotype was counted only a few times. This chain uses TRBV6-5 with TRBJ2-7; TRBD1 might be the D (5 bases). The CDR3 has 16 residues. The germline V gene encodes CDR1 MNHEY and CDR2 SVGAGI. Trimming removed 2 bases at V and 2 bases at J, with 16 bases between. Here the CDR3 reads CASSYPRGQGPYEQYF. Written as DNA, the CDR3 is TGTGCCAGCAGTTACCCAAGGGGCCAGGGCCCCTACGAGCAGTACTTC.

This chain connects TRBV3-1 to TRBJ2-2, with D possibly being TRBD1 (6 bases). The germline V gene encodes CDR1 LGHDT and CDR2 YNNKEL (reference sequence). The CDR3 sequence is 16 residues long. V shed 0 bases and J shed 4 bases, with 12 bases lying between them. The CDR3 is CASSQEGGPPTGELFF. The CDR3 DNA follows: TGTGCCAGCAGCCAAGAAGGGGGACCGCCCACCGGGGAGCTGTTTTTT.

The chain employs TRBV28 and TRBJ2-2; 7 nucleotides align to TRBD2. CDR3 length: 16 residues. Per germline, CDR1 MDHEN and CDR2 SYDVKM. Germline trimming cut 7 bases from V and 0 bases from J; bases unmatched to any gene: 8. CDR3 protein: CASNKLSGANTGELFF. CDR3 nucleotides: TGTGCCAGCAACAAACTCAGCGGGGCGAACACCGGGGAGCTGTTTTTT.

This clonotype was picked up a small number of times. The chain uses TRBV5-5 and TRBJ2-2; a weak D match, TRBD1 (5 bases). CDR3 length: 13 residues. CDR1 is SGHKS and CDR2 is YYEKEE in the germline V gene (reference sequence). With 2 bases removed from V and 7 bases from J, the gap between germline ends came to 9 bases. CDR3 protein: CASSLGAVGELFF. CDR3 sequence (DNA): TGTGCCAGCAGCTTAGGGGCGGTCGGGGAGCTGTTTTTT. The complete variable domain, with remaining parts taken from reference TRBV5-5 and TRBJ2-2, reads DAGVTQSPTHLIKTRGQQVTLRCSPISGHKSVSWYQQVLGQGPQFIFQYYEKEERGRGNFPDRFSARQFPNYSSELNVNALLLGDSALYLCASSLGAVGELFFGEGSRLTVL.

This clonotype was detected a few times. The chain uses TRBV11-2 and TRBJ2-3; D is undetermined. This CDR3 has 13 residues. Germline assignment: CDR1 SGHAT and CDR2 FQNNGV. Trimming shortened V by 1 base and J by 9 bases, and 11 bases separated the two germline ends. The CDR3 nucleotides read TGTGCCAGCAGCTTAGGTAAACTCGGGACGCAGTATTTT. Translating gives CASSLGKLGTQYF.

This clonotype showed up just a few times. The genes are TRBV28 and TRBJ2-7, with a weak D call TRBD2 (5 bases). CDR1 is MDHEN, CDR2 SYDVKM, per germline. Trimming took 2 bases from V and 0 from J, leaving 8 bases between them. This CDR3 has 14 residues. In DNA form, the CDR3 reads TGTGCCAGCAGTTTAGACTATAGCTCCTACGAGCAGTACGTC. As protein: CASSLDYSSYEQYV.

This clonotype was counted only a few times. The chain carries TRBV30 and TRBJ1-3; tentative D call: TRBD1 (5 bases). The V and J ends lost 5 bases and 1 base respectively, with 12 bases between them. The germline V gene encodes CDR1 GTSNPN and CDR2 SVGIG (reference sequence). The CDR3 is 14 residues long. CDR3 nucleotide sequence: TGTGCCTGGGGCCAGGGCGGGTCTGGAAACACCATATATTTT. This encodes CAWGQGGSGNTIYF.

This clonotype was found many times. The J gene is TRBJ1-2, the V gene TRBV7-2, with no clear D. CDR1 and CDR2 from the germline V gene are SGHTA and FQGNSA. This CDR3 is built from 14 residues. Trimming pared 2 bases from V and 2 bases from J, leaving 9 bases between. CDR3 bases: TGTGCCAGCAGCTTACTGGGATCAAACTATGGCTACACCTTC. Translated, it gives CASSLLGSNYGYTF.

The chain combines TRBV5-1 with TRBJ2-7; tentative D call: TRBD1 (5 bases). Germline V gene sequence: CDR1 SGHRS, CDR2 YFSETQ. The CDR3 spans 13 residues. The germline V and J ends were trimmed by 5 bases and 2 bases, with 11 bases remaining between them. The chain's CDR3 is CASRKDNTYEQYF. The CDR3 region has the DNA TGCGCCAGCAGAAAGGACAATACCTACGAGCAGTACTTC.

The rearrangement uses TRBV5-1 and TRBJ2-5; TRBD2 aligns across 10 bases. V lost 3 bases and J lost 5; bases outside the gene matches: 7. CDR1 and CDR2 (germline): SGHRS, YFSETQ. This CDR3 contains 15 residues. The chain's CDR3 is CASSSGLAPSETQYF. CDR3 DNA: TGCGCCAGCAGCTCGGGACTAGCGCCGTCGGAGACCCAGTACTTC.

This clonotype appeared a few times. V and J are TRBV29-1 and TRBJ1-1, with D maybe TRBD1 (5 bases). There are 12 residues in the CDR3. The V gene lost 7 bases and the J gene lost 2 bases, with 11 bases spanning the gap. Germline V gives CDR1 SQVTM, CDR2 ANQGSEA. CDR3 in amino acids: CSADDSNTEAFF. Written as DNA, the CDR3 is TGCAGCGCTGACGACAGTAACACTGAAGCTTTCTTT. The full variable domain, in which reference TRBV29-1 and TRBJ1-1 provide the parts outside the CDR3, is SAVISQKPSRDICQRGTSLTIQCQVDSQVTMMFWYRQQPGQSLTLIATANQGSEATYESGFVIDKFPISRPNLTFSTLTVSNMSPEDSSIYLCSADDSNTEAFFGQGTRLTVV.

This clonotype has just a few counts. V is TRBV5-1 and J is TRBJ2-1; D is unclear. The CDR3 runs to 13 residues. Germline V CDR1 and CDR2: SGHRS, YFSETQ. Trimming took off 4 bases at V and 5 bases at J, with 10 bases between the two ends. For the CDR3, the DNA is TGCGCCAGCAGCGCGACTCCTAACAATGAGCAGTTCTTC. Amino acids: CASSATPNNEQFF.